The clone carrying this T cell receptor (beta chain) was picked up a small number of times. The data stem from a study of regulatory T cells in long-lasting Graves disease. Assembly of TCR beta libraries relied on iRepertoire HTBI primers together with Arm-PCR of CDR3 regions. TCRdb passed the multiplex PCR reads through MiXCR, listing each CDR3 protein once. There are some 500,000 distinct CDR3 sequences in the sample; around 15% occur only once, and 20% to 30% lies in the top ten. The time point is: newly diagnosed GD, antithyroid drugs for less than 3 months. Isolated PBMC RNA provided the starting material for the TCR library. The CDR3 consists of 15 residues. With 6 bases removed from V and 0 bases from J, the gap between germline ends came to 14 bases. The sample was also linked to a second study, of T cells in Graves' hyperthyroidism and ophthalmopathy.

This receptor was taken from a woman aged 35-65 years with Graves disease. The V call is TRBV12-3 or TRBV12-4, the J call TRBJ1-1; D might be TRBD1 (5 bases). The sample here was peripheral blood mononuclear cells (PBMCs), taken at new diagnosis, from a patient treated with antithyroid drugs. CDR3 amino acids: CASSRQLNLNTEAFF. The CDR3 DNA sequence: TGTGCCAGCAGCAGACAGTTAAACCTGAACACTGAAGCTTTCTTT.